The 3 T cell receptor beta chains below all came from one sample that was sequenced in a study of shared clonotypes between healthy human individuals. The table came from immunoSEQ multiplex PCR; TCRdb's copy has only in-frame clones and leaves some out. The table has about 600,000 clones, around 97% seen once; the top ten hold around 0.06%. Material: naive CD4+ T cells sorted from blood. The sample's subset: CD45RA+ positively selected. The origin of the receptors is a woman aged 30 to 39 in good health.

V gene TRBV11-2 combines with J gene TRBJ1-5; weak D call: TRBD1 (5 bases). Germline V gives CDR1 SGHAT, CDR2 FQNNGV. The length of the CDR3 is 15 residues. Between the trimmed V and J ends, which lost 1 base and 6 bases, there was a span of 13 bases. Written as DNA, the CDR3 is TGTGCCAGCAGCTTAGGGGGCCAATTTAGTCAGCCCCAGCATTTT. Residues: CASSLGGQFSQPQHF. Together with reference TRBV11-2 and TRBJ1-5, the CDR3 gives the full variable domain: EAGVAQSPRYKIIEKRQSVAFWCNPISGHATLYWYQQILGQGPKLLIQFQNNGVVDDSQLPKDRFSAERLKGVDSTLKIQPAKLEDSAVYLCASSLGGQFSQPQHFGDGTRLSIL.

This clone was observed once. The gene calls are TRBV28 and TRBJ2-3; D gene ambiguous. Germline V gives CDR1 MDHEN, CDR2 SYDVKM. The length of the CDR3 is 12 residues. V was clipped by 10 bases and J by 0 bases, with 8 bases between them. Here the CDR3 DNA reads TGTGCCACCCACGGCAGCACAGATACGCAGTATTTT. Protein sequence: CATHGSTDTQYF.

The rearrangement links TRBV27 to TRBJ1-2, with D perhaps TRBD1 (5 bases). Germline V gene lookup returns CDR1 MNHEY and CDR2 SMNVEV (reference sequence). V lost 2 bases and J lost 3, with 16 bases in between. The CDR3 sequence is 16 residues long. The CDR3 region has the DNA TGTGCCAGCAGTTTACTGGGAGGCTCGGGGGACTATGGCTACACCTTC. It encodes CASSLLGGSGDYGYTF.